The next 17 T cell receptor beta chains were all read from a single sample in a study of monozygotic twins with inflammatory bowel disease (dated by TCRdb to the late 2010s). Libraries came from 5' RACE. The data were produced on an Illumina HiSeq 2500. The reads were reprocessed in TCRdb, with one entry per CDR3 protein sequence and no accompanying DNA. The sample table includes fewer than 450,000 distinct CDR3 sequences. The leading ten clones occupy 2% to 3% of the sample. The material sequenced was blood. These receptors were taken from a human donor with ulcerative colitis or Crohn's disease, or a healthy co-twin of an affected twin (not recorded which).

V is TRBV10-3 and J is TRBJ1-5; TCRdb selects TRBD1, and the lack of DNA leaves this call unchecked. CDR3 length: 15 residues. Per germline, CDR1 ENHRY and CDR2 SYGVKD. CDR3 residues: CAISEGTGGDQPQHF.

The chain is built from TRBV27 and TRBJ1-5; TCRdb reports TRBD1, a call that lacks DNA to check it against. CDR3 size: 15 residues. CDR1 and CDR2 (germline): MNHEY, SMNVEV (reference sequence). The CDR3 loop reads CASSLGGREASSQHF.

The chain combines TRBV7-9 with TRBJ2-7. The germline V gene has CDR1 SEHNR and CDR2 FQNEAQ (reference sequence). The CDR3 consists of 13 residues. Here the CDR3 reads CASSLLQYYEQYF.

V usage is TRBV4-3 and J usage is TRBJ1-2; TCRdb designates TRBD1, a call that cannot be tested without DNA. CDR1 LGHNA and CDR2 YSLEER come from the germline V gene. CDR3 length: 13 residues. The CDR3 sequence is CASSQLRQVPRDF.

The rearrangement joins TRBV7-2 to TRBJ2-7; without DNA, the TCRdb call of TRBD1 cannot be checked. The CDR3 has 15 residues. CDR1 and CDR2 (germline): SGHTA, FQGNSA. The CDR3 region is CASSFRTGNPYEQYF.

The chain uses TRBV5-6 and TRBJ2-7; TCRdb reports TRBD2, a call that lacks DNA to check it against. This CDR3 comprises 15 residues. Germline-derived CDR1 and CDR2 are SGHDT and YYEEEE. Here the CDR3 reads CASSPLTGNAYEQYF. The entire variable domain, with the rest obtained from reference TRBV5-6 and TRBJ2-7, is as follows: DAGVTQSPTHLIKTRGQQVTLRCSPKSGHDTVSWYQQALGQGPQFIFQYYEEEERQRGNFPDRFSGHQFPNYSSELNVNALLLGDSALYLCASSPLTGNAYEQYFGPGTRLTVT.

The chain links TRBV20-1 to TRBJ2-3; the D gene TCRdb calls, TRBD2, cannot be checked with no DNA. The CDR3 consists of 15 residues. Germline CDR1 is DFQATT and CDR2 is SNEGSKA (reference sequence). This chain's CDR3 is CSARDLEGPGDTQYF.

CDR3 protein: CASSLEARVVYGYTF. J is TRBJ1-2 and V is TRBV7-2. Germline CDR1 SGHTA, CDR2 FQGNSA. This CDR3 spans 15 amino acids.

V usage is TRBV6-5 and J usage is TRBJ2-7; TCRdb calls TRBD1, which cannot be checked without DNA. The CDR3 runs 16 residues. Germline V gene lookup returns CDR1 MNHEY and CDR2 SVGAGI. The CDR3 loop is CASSYESGPTPREQYF.

The genes are TRBV3-1 and TRBJ1-1. Germline lookup yields CDR1 LGHDT and CDR2 YNNKEL (reference sequence). This CDR3 is built from 14 residues. The CDR3: CASSHGLLDTEAFF.

This chain links TRBV6-2 or TRBV6-3 with TRBJ2-7; TCRdb selects TRBD2, and the lack of DNA leaves this call unchecked. The CDR3 has 14 residues. CDR1 MNHEY and CDR2 SVGEGT come from the germline V gene. CDR3: CASIIGGDHYEQYF.

The CDR3 here is CASRAGGSADTQYF. The chain uses TRBV10-2 and TRBJ2-3; TCRdb calls TRBD2, which cannot be checked without DNA. The CDR3 loop spans 14 amino acids. Germline V lookup: CDR1 WSHSY, CDR2 SAAADI.

V is TRBV24-1 and J is TRBJ1-1; TCRdb outputs TRBD1, but without DNA this stays unchecked. Germline V lookup: CDR1 KGHDR, CDR2 SFDVKD. The CDR3 sequence is 13 residues long. The CDR3 spells CATSGGWYTEAFF.

V gene TRBV6-5 combines with J gene TRBJ2-1; checking the TCRdb D call of TRBD1 is not possible without DNA. Per germline, CDR1 MNHEY and CDR2 SVGAGI. The CDR3 is 14 residues long. CDR3 sequence reads: CASSYGTNYNEQFF.

This sequence joins TRBV27 and TRBJ1-6; the D call of TRBD1 rests on TCRdb alone, since no DNA is present to check it. The CDR3 has 18 amino acids. CDR1 and CDR2 (germline): MNHEY, SMNVEV (reference sequence). The CDR3: CASSMYRDLSSYNSPLHF.

CDR3 amino acids: CASSLTARRANNEQFF. This chain joins TRBV7-3 and TRBJ2-1; with no DNA, the TCRdb D assignment of TRBD2 cannot be verified. Per the germline V gene, CDR1 is SGHTA and CDR2 is FQGTGA. This CDR3 is built from 16 residues.

The chain links TRBV24-1 to TRBJ1-1; there is no DNA to check the TCRdb D call of TRBD1. From germline, CDR1 is KGHDR and CDR2 SFDVKD. CDR3 size: 18 residues. The chain's CDR3 is CATSEKSRDIRFNTEAFF.